One sample yielded the 8 T cell receptor beta chains listed below, sequenced in a study of cytomegalovirus exposure and HLA in healthy donors. 13 Jbeta primers and 60 Vbeta primers were used for the PCR. Generated by immunoSEQ multiplex PCR, the TCRdb table keeps only in-frame clones and is missing some. Here the sample spans approximately 110,000 clones, around 85% being singletons. Sequencing was performed on PBMCs. The receptors shown here come from a man aged 25 to 40 in good health and CMV-seropositive.

For this clone: Other DNA sequences from this sample encode an identical CDR3 as well. The V gene is TRBV2, the J gene TRBJ1-6; 7 nucleotides line up with TRBD1. Losses at the gene ends were 8 bases for V and 5 bases for J; bases not matched to a gene: 6. The CDR3 sequence is 14 residues long. In germline, CDR1 is SNHLY, CDR2 FYNNEI. CDR3 protein: CASGTGVDNSPLHF. CDR3 bases: TGTGCCAGCGGAACAGGGGTTGATAATTCACCCCTCCACTTT.

The rearrangement uses TRBV29-1 and TRBJ2-4; possible D gene TRBD2, 6 bases. Germline V gives CDR1 SQVTM, CDR2 ANQGSEA. Deletions cut 7 bases from V and 1 base from J, with 14 bases between. The CDR3 is 14 amino acids. This CDR3 reads CSAEEGRAKNIQYF. In nucleotides, the CDR3 is TGCAGCGCTGAGGAGGGTAGGGCCAAAAACATTCAGTACTTC.

The chain joins TRBV5-5 to TRBJ2-3, with 8 bases that match TRBD2. Germline V gives CDR1 SGHKS, CDR2 YYEKEE (reference sequence). With 3 bases clipped from V and 2 bases from J, the junction kept 20 bases outside the gene matches. The CDR3 spans 20 residues. Here the CDR3 reads CASSSRPVAGGRLDTDTQYF. The DNA for the CDR3 is TGTGCCAGCAGCTCCCGACCGGTTGCGGGGGGTCGCCTCGACACAGATACGCAGTATTTT.

This rearrangement joins TRBV11-3 to TRBJ2-6, with D perhaps matching TRBD1 (5 bases). Trimming took 5 bases from V and 3 from J, leaving 8 bases between them. The CDR3 consists of 14 residues. Germline V lookup: CDR1 SGHNT, CDR2 YENEEA. CDR3 DNA: TGTGCCAGCAGCCGCCAGGGTGGGGCCAACGTCCTGACTTTC. Translating it yields CASSRQGGANVLTF.

The genes are TRBV11-3 and TRBJ2-6; 8 bases agree with TRBD1. J lost 2 bases, V lost 5 bases, and 2 bases had no gene match. Germline V gives CDR1 SGHNT, CDR2 YENEEA. The CDR3 totals 15 residues. CDR3 DNA sequence: TGTGCCAGCAGCCCGGACAGGGCTGGGGCCAACGTCCTGACTTTC. Translating gives CASSPDRAGANVLTF.

The table lists this clone with a few counts. The chain carries TRBV7-6 and TRBJ1-1; weak D call: TRBD1 (6 bases). CDR3 length equals 16 residues. V was pared by 2 bases and J by 5 bases, with 18 bases between. Germline CDR1 SGHVS, CDR2 FNYEAQ. CDR3 amino acids: CASSLSAAGVGTEAFF. The CDR3 DNA reads TGTGCCAGCAGCTTATCGGCTGCAGGGGTAGGGACTGAAGCTTTCTTT.

This chain links TRBV7-2 with TRBJ2-5, with D perhaps matching TRBD1 (6 bases). The germline V gene has CDR1 SGHTA and CDR2 FQGNSA. Trimming removed 5 bases at V and 2 bases at J, with 15 bases between. CDR3 length equals 15 residues. The CDR3 coding sequence is TGTGCCAGCAGCCCGCCGACAGGCCTGCAAGAGACCCAGTACTTC. Its protein is CASSPPTGLQETQYF.

The chain has TRBV4-3 and TRBJ2-4; a possible D gene is TRBD1 (5 bases). This CDR3 comprises 17 residues. In germline, CDR1 is LGHNA, CDR2 YSLEER. V was clipped by 0 bases and J by 4 bases, with 16 bases between them. The CDR3 loop reads CASSQDSAQGAKNIQYF. The DNA of the CDR3 is TGCGCCAGCAGCCAAGATAGTGCGCAAGGGGCTAAAAACATTCAGTACTTC.